A selection of T cell receptor beta chains follows, all from one sample in a study of blood T cell repertoires in COVID-19. Assay used: immunoSEQ multiplex PCR; TCRdb lists only in-frame clones, some missing. This sample has roughly 110,000 clones, with around 88% found just once. Sequenced material: peripheral blood. The receptors shown here come from a man between 50 and 59 years old with active or convalescent COVID-19. CDR3s include the opening cysteine and the closing phenylalanine or tryptophan. The D gene is left open where the match is weak. Clone size is shown for a subset of rows, as once, few, many or a class of expanded clone.

V	size	D	J	CDR3	DNA
TRBV5-4	NA	TRBD1	TRBJ2-1	CASSFDRGYNEQFF	TGTGCCAGCAGCTTTGACAGGGGCTACAATGAGCAGTTCTTC
TRBV7-9	NA	NA	TRBJ1-3	CASSLVSSGNTIYF	TGTGCCAGCAGCTTAGTCAGCTCTGGAAACACCATATATTTT
TRBV11-2	NA	NA	TRBJ1-1	CASSPKGRGNTEAFF	TGTGCCAGCAGCCCAAAAGGACGGGGAAACACTGAAGCTTTCTTT
TRBV29-1	NA	NA	TRBJ1-2	CSGQGSYGYTF	TGCAGCGGCCAGGGATCCTATGGCTACACCTTC
TRBV12-3/TRBV12-4	NA	TRBD1	TRBJ1-2	CASSKDRATGYTF	TGTGCCAGCAGCAAGGACAGGGCTACGGGCTACACCTTC
TRBV5-1	NA	NA	TRBJ1-2	CASSRTDSDYGYTF	TGCGCCAGCAGCCGGACGGACAGCGATTATGGCTACACCTTC
TRBV27	NA	TRBD1	TRBJ2-7	CASSFQGVRYEQYF	TGTGCCAGCAGTTTTCAGGGGGTGAGGTACGAGCAGTACTTC
TRBV6-5	NA	NA	TRBJ2-7	CASRNRAAYEQYF	TGTGCCAGCAGGAACAGGGCAGCCTACGAGCAGTACTTC
TRBV7-2	NA	NA	TRBJ2-3	CASSLGPADTQYF	TGTGCCAGCAGCTTAGGCCCAGCAGATACGCAGTATTTT
TRBV28	NA	TRBD1	TRBJ1-3	CASSLGGQITGNTIYF	TGTGCCAGCAGTTTAGGGGGACAGATAACTGGAAACACCATATATTTT
TRBV6-6	NA	NA	TRBJ1-2	CASRNYNYGYTF	TGTGCCAGCCGGAACTATAACTATGGCTACACCTTC
TRBV24-1	NA	NA	TRBJ1-5	CATSDSAGVNQPQHF	TGTGCCACCAGTGATTCGGCGGGGGTCAATCAGCCCCAGCATTTT
TRBV19	NA	TRBD2	TRBJ2-1	CASSILAAGAYNEQFF	TGTGCCAGTAGTATACTGGCAGCGGGAGCCTACAATGAGCAGTTCTTC
TRBV10-1	NA	NA	TRBJ1-5	CASSESKGEPQHF	TGCGCCAGCAGTGAGTCGAAGGGAGAGCCCCAGCATTTT
TRBV10-3	NA	NA	TRBJ1-1	CAINPGGNRNTEAFF	TGTGCCATCAACCCCGGGGGGAACCGAAACACTGAAGCTTTCTTT
TRBV9	NA	TRBD1	TRBJ1-1	CASSVAGGGGNTEAFF	TGTGCCAGCAGCGTAGCTGGAGGGGGCGGGAACACTGAAGCTTTCTTT
TRBV5-4	NA	NA	TRBJ2-5	CASSQEKLKRGETQYF	TGTGCCAGCAGCCAGGAGAAGCTAAAAAGGGGAGAGACCCAGTACTTC
TRBV18	once	NA	TRBJ1-5	CASSPQGNNQPQHF	TGTGCCAGCTCCCCCCAGGGAAACAATCAGCCCCAGCATTTT
TRBV5-5	NA	NA	TRBJ2-2	CASSQGTEDYRTGELFF	TGTGCCAGCAGCCAAGGGACTGAGGACTACCGCACCGGGGAGCTGTTTTTT
TRBV7-9	once	NA	TRBJ1-2	CASSPIANLGYTF	TGTGCCAGCAGCCCGATCGCTAACTTGGGCTACACCTTC
TRBV19	NA	NA	TRBJ1-3	CASSIDGLGNTIYF	TGTGCCAGTAGTATAGACGGACTTGGAAACACCATATATTTT
TRBV19	NA	NA	TRBJ1-5	CASSIHGQFNQPQHF	TGTGCCAGTAGTATCCACGGACAGTTTAATCAGCCCCAGCATTTT
TRBV28	NA	NA	TRBJ1-5	CASRTRISNQPQHF	TGTGCCAGCAGGACAAGGATTAGCAATCAGCCCCAGCATTTT